The 9 T cell receptor beta chains reported below all come from one sample, sequenced in a study of T cell responses to AZD1222 COVID-19 vaccine. The protocol was immunoSEQ multiplex PCR, while the TCRdb copy is restricted to in-frame clones and leaves out a portion. The repertoire holds tens of thousands of clones, with approximately 92% as singletons. This specimen was peripheral blood, taken on day 0 of AZD1222 vaccination. The receptors here all came from an adult in good health.

This chain uses TRBV5-1 with TRBJ2-7; perhaps TRBD1 as D (6 bases). The ends were cut back, 4 bases at V and 0 bases at J, with 14 bases in the middle. Germline V CDR1 and CDR2: SGHRS, YFSETQ. The CDR3 covers 15 residues. The CDR3 DNA reads as TGCGCCAGCAGCGAATCCGGGACAAGCTCCTACGAGCAGTACTTC. Its translation is CASSESGTSSYEQYF.

This chain connects TRBV7-9 to TRBJ1-5, with D possibly matching TRBD1 (5 bases). This CDR3 is 16 amino acids long. Germline V gene data show CDR1 as SEHNR and CDR2 as FQNEAQ (reference sequence). V was trimmed by 1 base and J by 0 bases, leaving 10 bases between them. CDR3 amino acids: CASSLGKGSSNQPQHF. In nucleotides, the CDR3 is TGTGCCAGCAGCTTAGGGAAGGGGTCTAGCAATCAGCCCCAGCATTTT.

J is TRBJ2-1 and V is TRBV9; TRBD2 aligns across 9 bases. J was trimmed by 9 bases and V by 0 bases; bases with no gene match: 7. CDR1 is SGDLS and CDR2 is YYNGEE in the germline V gene. This CDR3 comprises 15 residues. The CDR3 DNA sequence: TGTGCCAGCAGCGTAGATTTCGGCGGGAGGGTTGAGCAGTTCTTC. Protein sequence: CASSVDFGGRVEQFF. Filled out from reference TRBV9 and TRBJ2-1, the complete variable domain reads DSGVTQTPKHLITATGQRVTLRCSPRSGDLSVYWYQQSLDQGLQFLIQYYNGEERAKGNILERFSAQQFPDLHSELNLSSLELGDSALYFCASSVDFGGRVEQFFGPGTRLTVL.

This rearrangement joins TRBV5-4 to TRBJ2-7; D remains ambiguous. Germline values: CDR1 SGHNT, CDR2 YYREEE (reference sequence). The V end was cut by 0 bases, the J end by 2 bases, with 6 bases between. The CDR3 has 13 residues. CDR3 DNA sequence: TGTGCCAGCAGCTTGGACAGCACCTACGAGCAGTACTTC. It translates to CASSLDSTYEQYF.

The rearrangement links TRBV12-3 or TRBV12-4 to TRBJ2-3; 7 nucleotides agree with TRBD1. V was pared by 7 bases and J by 4 bases, with 5 bases of the junction left unmatched. This CDR3 has 13 amino acids. The chain's CDR3 is CASILTGADTQYF. The CDR3 region has the DNA TGTGCCAGCATCCTTACAGGGGCAGATACGCAGTATTTT.

V is TRBV7-2 and J is TRBJ2-5; TRBD2 aligns across 7 bases. Per the germline V gene, CDR1 is SGHTA and CDR2 is FQGNSA. J was trimmed by 3 bases and V by 0 bases; bases with no gene match: 4. This CDR3 contains 15 residues. The CDR3 coding sequence is TGTGCCAGCAGCTTAGCGGGGCTAGCGGAAGAGACCCAGTACTTC. Translated: CASSLAGLAEETQYF.

This clone came up once. The chain employs TRBV4-3 and TRBJ2-2; unclear D gene. This CDR3 has 15 residues. In germline, CDR1 is LGHNA, CDR2 YSLEER. Deletions cut 4 bases from V and 2 bases from J, with 11 bases between. The CDR3 loop is CASSRKRLNTGELFF. DNA of the CDR3: TGCGCCAGCAGCCGAAAGAGACTTAACACCGGGGAGCTGTTTTTT.

The J gene is TRBJ1-4, the V gene TRBV3-1 (or the pseudogene TRBV3-2); perhaps TRBD1 as D (6 bases). CDR1 LGHDT and CDR2 YNNKEL come from the germline V gene (reference sequence). The ends were cut back, 0 bases at V and 0 bases at J, with 14 bases in the middle. This CDR3 has 18 amino acids. In DNA form, the CDR3 reads TGTGCCAGCAGCCAAGAGGTGTGGGGGGGCGCAACTAATGAAAAACTGTTTTTT. Its translation: CASSQEVWGGATNEKLFF.

This clone was detected a few times. The chain employs TRBV19 and TRBJ2-2; D is possibly TRBD1 or TRBD2 (5 bases each). CDR3 length: 14 amino acids. CDR1 is LNHDA, CDR2 SQIVND, per germline (reference sequence). The V and J ends lost 5 bases and 5 bases respectively, with 12 bases between them. CDR3 coding DNA: TGTGCCAGTAGTGACGGGACGGCTACCGGGGAGCTGTTTTTT. As protein: CASSDGTATGELFF.